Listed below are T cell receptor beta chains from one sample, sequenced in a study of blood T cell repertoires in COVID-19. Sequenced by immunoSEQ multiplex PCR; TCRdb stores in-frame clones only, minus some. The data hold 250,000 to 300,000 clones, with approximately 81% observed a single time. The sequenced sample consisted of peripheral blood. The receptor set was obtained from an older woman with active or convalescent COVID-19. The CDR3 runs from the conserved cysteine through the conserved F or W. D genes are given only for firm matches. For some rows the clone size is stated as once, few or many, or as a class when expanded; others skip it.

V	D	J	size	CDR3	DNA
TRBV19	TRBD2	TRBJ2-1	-	CASSRSIAGGINEQFF	TGTGCCAGTAGCCGTTCCATAGCGGGGGGAATCAATGAGCAGTTCTTC
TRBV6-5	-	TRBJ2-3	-	CASRDTGTDTQYF	TGTGCCAGCAGAGACACGGGCACAGATACGCAGTATTTT
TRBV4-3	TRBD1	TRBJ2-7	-	CASSQAWTGGYEQYF	TGCGCCAGCAGCCAGGCCTGGACAGGGGGATACGAGCAGTACTTC
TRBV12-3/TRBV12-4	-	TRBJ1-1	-	CASLAGENTEAFF	TGTGCCAGCCTGGCGGGGGAGAACACTGAAGCTTTCTTT
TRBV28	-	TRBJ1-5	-	CASSLRVRGQPQHF	TGTGCCAGCAGTTTAAGGGTCAGGGGACAGCCCCAGCATTTT
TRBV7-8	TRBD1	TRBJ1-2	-	CASSLTGGSEGYTF	TGTGCCAGCAGCTTGACAGGGGGTTCGGAAGGCTACACCTTC
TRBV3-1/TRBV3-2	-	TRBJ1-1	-	CASSQEGRNTEAFF	TGTGCCAGCAGCCAAGAAGGGAGGAACACTGAAGCTTTCTTT
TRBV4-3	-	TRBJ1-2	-	CASSQDRGLSGYTF	TGCGCCAGCAGCCAAGATAGAGGGCTGAGTGGCTACACCTTC
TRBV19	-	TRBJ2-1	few	CASRGVEQFF	TGTGCCAGTAGAGGGGTTGAGCAGTTCTTC
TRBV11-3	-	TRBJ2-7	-	CASSLDGQGYEQYF	TGTGCCAGCAGCTTAGACGGGCAGGGTTACGAGCAGTACTTC
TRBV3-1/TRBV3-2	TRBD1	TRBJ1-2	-	CASSQTNRYRGGGYGYTF	TGTGCCAGCAGCCAAACTAACCGCTACAGGGGAGGAGGCTATGGCTACACCTTC
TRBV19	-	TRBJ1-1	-	CASNTDRFGTEAFF	TGTGCCAGTAACACTGACAGGTTCGGCACTGAAGCTTTCTTT
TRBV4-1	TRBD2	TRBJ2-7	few	CASSGAANYEQYF	TGCGCCAGTAGCGGGGCCGCAAACTACGAGCAGTACTTC
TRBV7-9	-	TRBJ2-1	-	CASSPTYNEQFF	TGTGCCAGCAGCCCCACCTACAATGAGCAGTTCTTC
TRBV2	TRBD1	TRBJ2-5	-	CASSDYPPGGSMGTQYF	TGTGCCAGCAGTGACTATCCCCCAGGGGGCTCGATGGGGACCCAGTACTTC
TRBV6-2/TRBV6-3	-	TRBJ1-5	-	CASSYAEDGQPQHF	TGTGCCAGCAGTTACGCCGAGGATGGACAGCCCCAGCATTTT
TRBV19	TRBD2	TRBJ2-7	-	CASSIMGTSGDSTYEQYF	TGTGCCAGTAGTATAATGGGGACTAGCGGGGACTCTACCTACGAGCAGTACTTC
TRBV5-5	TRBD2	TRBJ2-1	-	CASSPSLSGGEINEQFF	TGTGCCAGCAGCCCCTCTCTGAGCGGGGGGGAGATTAATGAGCAGTTCTTC
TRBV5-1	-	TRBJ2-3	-	CASSSGGTDTQYF	TGCGCCAGCAGCTCCGGAGGCACAGATACGCAGTATTTT
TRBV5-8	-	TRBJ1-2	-	CASSLGRAAANYGYTF	TGTGCCAGCAGCTTGGGGCGGGCCGCAGCTAACTATGGCTACACCTTC
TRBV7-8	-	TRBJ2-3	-	CASSPHRSAQYF	TGTGCCAGCAGCCCCCATCGTTCGGCGCAGTATTTT
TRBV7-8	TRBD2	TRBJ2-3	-	CASSLPGGSDTQYF	TGTGCCAGCAGCTTACCGGGGGGGTCAGATACGCAGTATTTT
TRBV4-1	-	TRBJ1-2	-	CASSQEGQLGYTF	TGCGCCAGCAGCCAAGAAGGACAGCTGGGCTACACCTTC